A single sample is the source of the 21 T cell receptor beta chains below, sequenced in a study of long-term antiretroviral therapy in people with HIV (dated 2022 in TCRdb). The immunoSEQ hsTCRB v3.0 assay was used at survey level resolution to sequence the TRB variable region. TCRdb carries this immuneACCESS record with in-frame sequences only. Its versions omit some clonotypes, under half of them owing to an unresolved V gene in the studies checked, with the rest unexplained. The sample records 25,000 to 30,000 clones, approximately 88% of which are singletons. The ten largest clones add up to more than 7.5% of the sample. Sample: unsorted PBMCs, taken roughly 2.7 years after starting antiretroviral therapy. These receptors all stem from a man aged 30-40 years with HIV.

The chain links TRBV7-9 to TRBJ2-5; no clear D gene. The CDR3 contains 12 residues. Germline CDR1 SEHNR, CDR2 FQNEAQ (reference sequence). V lost 5 bases to trimming and J lost 5 bases, with 9 bases between them. In nucleotides, the CDR3 is TGTGCCAGCAGCCCAAGCCTGGAGACCCAGTACTTC. It is translated as CASSPSLETQYF.

The chain links TRBV9 to TRBJ2-5; 9 bases are shared with TRBD2. With V trimmed by 2 bases and J by 1 base, 12 bases remained unmatched. CDR1 is SGDLS, CDR2 YYNGEE, per germline. The CDR3 has 18 amino acids. The CDR3 DNA follows: TGTGCCAGCAGCGTTTCTAGCGGGACGGGGACCCGCCAAGAGACCCAGTACTTC. Its translation: CASSVSSGTGTRQETQYF.

This chain links TRBV27 with TRBJ2-5; 8 nucleotides match TRBD2. The CDR3 extends over 15 amino acids. V shed 0 bases and J 5 bases; nucleotides not matched to a gene: 5. Germline lookup yields CDR1 MNHEY and CDR2 SMNVEV (reference sequence). The CDR3: CASSLSGGGRETQYF. In DNA, the CDR3 is TGTGCCAGCAGTTTATCCGGGGGGGGGCGGGAGACCCAGTACTTC.

This clone has more than one count but fewer than ten. The CDR3 reads CASKRGQANTEAFF. The CDR3 bases are TGCGCCAGCAAGAGGGGACAGGCGAACACTGAAGCTTTCTTT. The gene calls are TRBV5-1 and TRBJ1-1; 8 nucleotides match TRBD1. V dropped 6 bases and J dropped 1; count of bases not matched to a gene: 5. The CDR3 loop spans 14 amino acids. The germline V gene has CDR1 SGHRS and CDR2 YFSETQ.

This clone has only a few counts. The rearrangement links TRBV6-1 to TRBJ2-2; 7 bases align to TRBD1. Germline assignment: CDR1 MNHNS and CDR2 SASEGT. J was trimmed by 7 bases and V by 2 bases; bases with no gene match: 4. The CDR3 is 14 residues long. The CDR3 bases are TGTGCCAGCAGTGAATACAGGGGAATCGGGGAGCTGTTTTTT. Amino acids: CASSEYRGIGELFF.

CDR3 DNA sequence: TGTGCCAGCAGCCAGGACAGCCGCTCTGGAAACACCATATATTTT. It is translated as CASSQDSRSGNTIYF. The gene calls are TRBV11-3 and TRBJ1-3, with TRBD1 as a possible D gene (6 bases). The germline gives CDR1 SGHNT, CDR2 YENEEA. V lost 5 bases, J lost 0 bases, and 11 bases lay in between. The CDR3 spans 15 residues.

V usage is TRBV27 and J usage is TRBJ2-7; D is possibly TRBD2 (6 bases). The germline V gene has CDR1 MNHEY and CDR2 SMNVEV (reference sequence). The CDR3 sequence is 15 residues long. V was pared by 0 bases and J by 2 bases, with 11 bases between. The CDR3 DNA follows: TGTGCCAGCAGTTTATCCCCGACTAGTCCCTACGAGCAGTACTTC. This codes for CASSLSPTSPYEQYF.

The chain is built from TRBV27 and TRBJ2-6; no definite D call. Germline-derived CDR1 and CDR2 are MNHEY and SMNVEV (reference sequence). Trimming took 2 bases from V and 2 from J, leaving 13 bases between them. The CDR3 consists of 17 residues. The CDR3 reads CASSLGRGAAGANVLTF. The CDR3 nucleotides read TGTGCCAGCAGTTTAGGTCGCGGAGCCGCTGGGGCCAACGTCCTGACTTTC.

This chain connects TRBV7-6 to TRBJ1-2; no clear D. The CDR3 consists of 14 residues. Germline V gene sequence: CDR1 SGHVS, CDR2 FNYEAQ. V lost 5 bases and J 5 bases, leaving 15 bases between the germline ends. CDR3 sequence (DNA): TGTGCCAGCAGCCCCGCCCGATCGGCTTATGGCTACACCTTC. Its translation: CASSPARSAYGYTF. Drawing the rest from reference TRBV7-6 and TRBJ1-2, the complete variable domain is GAGVSQSPRYKVTKRGQDVALRCDPISGHVSLYWYRQALGQGPEFLTYFNYEAQQDKSGLPNDRFSAERPEGSISTLTIQRTEQRDSAMYRCASSPARSAYGYTFGSGTRLTVV.

By frequency in the sample, this clone is large. The same CDR3 can be traced to other DNA sequences in this sample. The chain couples TRBV28 to TRBJ2-2; TRBD2 is a possible D gene (6 bases). Trimming pared 6 bases from V and 4 bases from J, leaving 9 bases between. The germline gives CDR1 MDHEN, CDR2 SYDVKM. This CDR3 region has 13 residues. The DNA of the CDR3 is TGTGCCAGCAGCCCGCGGGGCACCGGGGAGCTGTTTTTT. This encodes CASSPRGTGELFF.

The chain carries TRBV30 and TRBJ1-4; D not resolved. CDR1 is GTSNPN, CDR2 SVGIG, per germline (reference sequence). The length of the CDR3 is 14 residues. V lost 1 base and J lost 0, with 6 bases in between. The CDR3 loop reads CAWSGESTNEKLFF. The CDR3 DNA follows: TGTGCCTGGAGTGGAGAGTCAACTAATGAAAAACTGTTTTTT.

The chain recombines TRBV5-1 with TRBJ2-1; 9 nucleotides align to TRBD2. CDR3 length equals 17 residues. V lost 2 bases to trimming and J lost 6 bases; unmatched junction nucleotides: 12. From germline, CDR1 is SGHRS and CDR2 YFSETQ. The CDR3 DNA follows: TGCGCCAGCAGCTTCGGGCTAGCGGGGCCCCCTGGCAATGAGCAGTTCTTC. Protein sequence: CASSFGLAGPPGNEQFF.

The V and J genes are TRBV6-5 and TRBJ2-7; D might be TRBD2 (5 bases). In germline, CDR1 is MNHEY, CDR2 SVGAGI. This CDR3 contains 13 residues. The V and J ends lost 8 bases and 3 bases respectively, with 14 bases between them. The CDR3 sequence: CASQASGFYEQYF. CDR3 DNA sequence: TGTGCCAGCCAGGCCAGCGGTTTCTACGAGCAGTACTTC.

The chain employs TRBV11-2 and TRBJ2-7; D perhaps matches TRBD2 (5 bases). Trimming cost V 8 bases and J 4 bases, with 12 bases left between them. The CDR3 extends over 12 amino acids. The germline V gene has CDR1 SGHAT and CDR2 FQNNGV. CDR3 sequence (DNA): TGTGCCAGCGGGAGTAGTGGTTACGAGCAGTACTTC. Translating gives CASGSSGYEQYF.

The genes are TRBV29-1 and TRBJ2-3; 9 nucleotides line up with TRBD1. Germline CDR1 SQVTM, CDR2 ANQGSEA. V shed 6 bases, J shed 6 bases, and the junction held 7 bases outside the gene matches. The CDR3 length is 13 residues. The CDR3 region has the DNA TGCAGCGTATGGGACAGGGTGGTGGATACGCAGTATTTT. Translating gives CSVWDRVVDTQYF.

The V call is TRBV5-1, the J call TRBJ2-7, with TRBD2 as a possible D gene (6 bases). This CDR3 is 14 amino acids long. The V end lost 2 bases, the J end lost 0 bases, and 9 bases lay between the germline ends. Per germline, CDR1 SGHRS and CDR2 YFSETQ. The DNA for the CDR3 is TGCGCCAGCAGCTTTCTAGCGAACTCCTACGAGCAGTACTTC. Translated: CASSFLANSYEQYF.

The chain couples TRBV30 to TRBJ1-2, with a weak D call TRBD1 (5 bases). Germline V gives CDR1 GTSNPN, CDR2 SVGIG (reference sequence). The CDR3 totals 14 residues. The ends were cut back, 0 bases at V and 1 base at J, with 9 bases in the middle. CDR3 sequence: CAWSVGTVNYGYTF. The CDR3 bases are TGTGCCTGGAGTGTCGGGACCGTTAACTATGGCTACACCTTC.

The V gene is TRBV10-3, the J gene TRBJ1-2; 9 bases match TRBD1. The CDR3 is 12 residues long. V lost 2 bases, J lost 8 bases, and 0 bases stayed unmatched. Per germline, CDR1 ENHRY and CDR2 SYGVKD. CDR3 loop: CAISEGTGGYTF. CDR3 nucleotides: TGTGCCATCAGTGAGGGGACAGGGGGCTACACCTTC.

The chain joins TRBV6-5 to TRBJ1-3, with 9 bases aligning to TRBD1. Unmatched junction bases numbered 3, after V lost 6 bases and J lost 6 bases. The germline gives CDR1 MNHEY, CDR2 SVGAGI. The CDR3 contains 13 residues. Here the CDR3 reads CASRRTGANTIYF. The DNA of the CDR3 is TGTGCCAGCAGACGGACAGGGGCAAACACCATATATTTT.

This clone appeared once. The J gene is TRBJ1-5, the V gene TRBV6-5; a possible D gene is TRBD1 (6 bases). With 5 bases removed from V and 6 bases from J, the gap between germline ends came to 14 bases. The germline CDR1 and CDR2 sequences are MNHEY and SVGAGI. CDR3 length: 14 residues. CDR3 residues: CASSRKGGSQPQHF. The CDR3 coding sequence is TGTGCCAGCAGTAGGAAAGGGGGTAGTCAGCCCCAGCATTTT.

The V and J genes are TRBV6-1 and TRBJ1-5; 9 nucleotides match TRBD1. V lost 7 bases, J lost 1 base, and 5 bases stayed unmatched. Germline CDR1 MNHNS, CDR2 SASEGT. The CDR3 totals 15 residues. The DNA for the CDR3 is TGTGCCAGCACCCCGACAGGGGGAAGCAATCAGCCCCAGCATTTT. Its protein is CASTPTGGSNQPQHF.